This entry lists 13 T cell receptor beta chains sequenced from one sample in a study of shared clonotypes between healthy human individuals (dated by TCRdb to the early 2020s). Library preparation was by the immunoSEQ multiplex PCR assay. Entries here come from immuneACCESS through TCRdb and include only in-frame sequences with V and J called. Some clones fail to appear in such tables; in the studies checked, an unresolved V gene covers under half of the shortfall, and the cause of the remainder is unknown. Recorded for this sample are 450,000 to 500,000 clones; more than 65% of them occurred a single time. The ten largest clones represent more than 9.5% of the sample. The specimen was PBMCs. Every receptor here comes from a woman between 40 and 50 years old in good health. Some clones in this sample may be carry-over from other donors' samples.

As to this clone: This likely stems from a read error, as it lies one base from a far larger clone. The CDR3 DNA reads as TGTGCCAGCAGCCCCGACAGCTCTGAGGCCAACGTCCTGACTTTC. Translation: CASSPDSSEANVLTF. J is TRBJ2-6 and V is TRBV7-2, with TRBD1 as a possible D gene (5 bases). This CDR3 contains 15 residues. Looked up from germline, CDR1 is SGHTA and CDR2 is FQGNSA.

The chain recombines TRBV28 with TRBJ1-5, with a weak D call TRBD1 (6 bases). CDR3 length equals 14 residues. The germline V gene has CDR1 MDHEN and CDR2 SYDVKM. V was cut by 3 bases and J by 6 bases, with 12 bases left in between. The CDR3 nucleotides read TGTGCCAGCAGTTTTAATACAGGGTTTCAGCCCCAGCATTTT. It translates to CASSFNTGFQPQHF.

The V call is TRBV6-1, the J call TRBJ1-5; the match to TRBD1 covers 9 bases. CDR1 MNHNS and CDR2 SASEGT come from the germline V gene. This CDR3 has 17 residues. The V segment lost 0 bases and the J segment 3 bases; nucleotides outside the gene matches: 6. As DNA, the CDR3 is TGTGCCAGCAGTGAAGCCGGGACAGGGCCCCACAATCAGCCCCAGCATTTT. Its translation is CASSEAGTGPHNQPQHF.

The J gene is TRBJ1-4, the V gene TRBV30; D is ambiguous. This CDR3 is 12 amino acids long. The germline V and J ends were trimmed by 2 bases and 8 bases, with 9 bases remaining between them. The germline gives CDR1 GTSNPN, CDR2 SVGIG (reference sequence). CDR3 DNA sequence: TGTGCCTGGAGTTTGCGGGGAGAAAAACTGTTTTTT. As protein: CAWSLRGEKLFF. Using reference TRBV30 and TRBJ1-4 for the parts outside the CDR3, the full variable domain is SQTIHQWPATLVQPVGSPLSLECTVEGTSNPNLYWYRQAAGRGLQLLFYSVGIGQISSEVPQNLSASRPQDRQFILSSKKLLLSDSGFYLCAWSLRGEKLFFGSGTQLSVL.

The chain carries TRBV7-3 and TRBJ2-2; D gene uncertain. Between the trimmed V and J ends, which lost 4 bases and 3 bases, there was a span of 9 bases. The CDR3 totals 14 residues. CDR1 and CDR2 (germline): SGHTA, FQGTGA. CDR3 in amino acids: CASSSRSYTGELFF. The CDR3 coding sequence is TGTGCCAGCAGCTCAAGGTCATACACCGGGGAGCTGTTTTTT.

The chain employs TRBV2 and TRBJ2-3; weak D call: TRBD2 (6 bases). Germline V gives CDR1 SNHLY, CDR2 FYNNEI. The CDR3 is made up of 14 amino acids. Between the trimmed V and J ends, which lost 7 bases and 6 bases, there was a span of 17 bases. CDR3 bases: TGTGCCAGCATGAATGGGGGGAGAGTCGATACGCAGTATTTT. Its translation: CASMNGGRVDTQYF. The full variable domain, with the rest looked up from reference TRBV2 and TRBJ2-3, is EPEVTQTPSHQVTQMGQEVILRCVPISNHLYFYWYRQILGQKVEFLVSFYNNEISEKSEIFDDQFSVERPDGSNFTLKIRSTKLEDSAMYFCASMNGGRVDTQYFGPGTRLTVL.

The chain couples TRBV28 to TRBJ1-5; 9 bases line up with TRBD1. Trimming cost V 6 bases and J 9 bases; bases outside gene matches: 12. Germline CDR1 MDHEN, CDR2 SYDVKM. The CDR3 is made up of 15 amino acids. The CDR3 region has the DNA TGTGCCAGCAGCGACAGGGGACAGGGTGTTGGGCCCCAGCATTTT. It encodes CASSDRGQGVGPQHF.

The V gene is TRBV5-1, the J gene TRBJ2-1, with 9 bases identical to TRBD2. The CDR3 loop spans 13 amino acids. J lost 9 bases, V lost 0 bases, and 1 base had no gene match. Germline CDR1 and CDR2: SGHRS and YFSETQ. Written as DNA, the CDR3 is TGCGCCAGCAGCTTGGAAGCGGGGGGTGAGCAGTTCTTC. Protein: CASSLEAGGEQFF.

The chain employs TRBV7-6 and TRBJ2-7; D not resolved. The germline gives CDR1 SGHVS, CDR2 FNYEAQ. This CDR3 region has 14 residues. The V end lost 5 bases, the J end lost 2 bases, and 13 bases lay between the germline ends. The CDR3, as DNA: TGTGCCAGCAGCCCTCGGTTAGACCCCTACGAGCAGTACTTC. Translation: CASSPRLDPYEQYF. Using reference TRBV7-6 and TRBJ2-7 for the parts outside the CDR3, the full variable domain is GAGVSQSPRYKVTKRGQDVALRCDPISGHVSLYWYRQALGQGPEFLTYFNYEAQQDKSGLPNDRFSAERPEGSISTLTIQRTEQRDSAMYRCASSPRLDPYEQYFGPGTRLTVT.

The chain's CDR3 is CASSGEAPEAFF. In DNA form, the CDR3 reads TGTGCCAGCAGTGGGGAGGCCCCTGAAGCTTTCTTT. The chain has TRBV2 and TRBJ1-1; D uncertain. V was shortened by 4 bases and J by 6 bases, with 9 bases between the two germline ends. The CDR3 sequence is 12 residues long. Germline CDR1 and CDR2: SNHLY and FYNNEI.

This clone was observed many times. The chain employs TRBV19 and TRBJ2-3; a possible D gene is TRBD2 (5 bases). There are 16 residues in the CDR3. Trimming took 2 bases from V and 0 from J, leaving 12 bases between them. From germline, CDR1 is LNHDA and CDR2 SQIVND (reference sequence). This CDR3 reads CASSIKYSASTDTQYF. The CDR3 DNA sequence: TGTGCCAGTAGTATAAAGTATAGCGCTAGCACAGATACGCAGTATTTT.

This clone was seen a single time. The gene calls are TRBV6-5 and TRBJ2-7; D gene ambiguous. The V and J ends lost 10 bases and 0 bases respectively, with 13 bases between them. Germline V lookup: CDR1 MNHEY, CDR2 SVGAGI. This CDR3 spans 13 amino acids. DNA of the CDR3: TGTGCCACCTCCCCCGACACCTCCTACGAGCAGTACTTC. Translation gives CATSPDTSYEQYF.

V usage is TRBV28 and J usage is TRBJ2-7; D gene unclear. With 3 bases removed from V and 3 bases from J, the gap between germline ends came to 12 bases. The CDR3 spans 14 residues. Germline values: CDR1 MDHEN, CDR2 SYDVKM. CDR3 in amino acids: CASSLGISFYEQYF. DNA for the CDR3: TGTGCCAGCAGTTTGGGTATCTCATTCTACGAGCAGTACTTC.